Shown below are 30 T cell receptor beta chains from a single sample sequenced in a study of blood T cell repertoires in COVID-19. Sequenced by immunoSEQ multiplex PCR; TCRdb stores in-frame clones only, minus some. This sample has 150,000 to 200,000 clones, with approximately 91% found just once. Sequenced input: peripheral blood. Receptor source: a man in his 70s with active or convalescent COVID-19.

The chain is built from TRBV27 and TRBJ1-5, with D perhaps TRBD1 (5 bases). The CDR3 length is 17 residues. Looked up from germline, CDR1 is MNHEY and CDR2 is SMNVEV (reference sequence). V was trimmed by 2 bases and J by 2 bases, leaving 16 bases between them. DNA of the CDR3: TGTGCCAGCAGTTTAACCGGGACTCCCCGCGGCAATCAGCCCCAGCATTTT. Its translation: CASSLTGTPRGNQPQHF.

J is TRBJ1-1 and V is TRBV7-9; D is perhaps TRBD1 (6 bases). The germline V gene encodes CDR1 SEHNR and CDR2 FQNEAQ (reference sequence). Trimming took 2 bases from V and 5 from J, leaving 12 bases between them. The CDR3 spans 14 residues. CDR3 sequence reads: CASSLLKGGTEAFF. CDR3 nucleotides: TGTGCCAGCAGCTTATTGAAGGGGGGGACTGAAGCTTTCTTT.

V usage is TRBV6-2 or TRBV6-3 and J usage is TRBJ2-3, with 10 bases matching TRBD1. V lost 2 bases, J lost 2 bases, and 13 bases stayed unmatched. The CDR3 is 19 amino acids. Germline CDR1 reads MNHEY; CDR2 reads SVGEGT. The CDR3 sequence is CASSYRRDRGPPFTDTQYF. Here the CDR3 DNA reads TGTGCCAGCAGTTACCGGAGGGACAGGGGTCCTCCTTTCACAGATACGCAGTATTTT.

This clone showed up just once. The V call is TRBV6-2 or TRBV6-3, the J call TRBJ2-1, with 9 bases identical to TRBD2. The germline V gene encodes CDR1 MNHEY and CDR2 SVGEGT. V lost 3 bases and J lost 7; bases outside the gene matches: 7. This CDR3 spans 15 amino acids. The chain's CDR3 is CASSYGLAGPNEQFF. In nucleotides, the CDR3 is TGTGCCAGCAGTTATGGGCTAGCGGGACCTAATGAGCAGTTCTTC.

This chain uses TRBV6-6 with TRBJ1-6; TRBD1 might be the D (5 bases). Germline V CDR1 and CDR2: MNHNY, SVGAGI (reference sequence). Trimming took 7 bases from V and 5 from J, leaving 12 bases between them. The CDR3 contains 14 residues. CDR3 sequence (DNA): TGTGCCAGCACGCGACAGCCTAATAATTCACCCCTCCACTTT. Protein sequence: CASTRQPNNSPLHF.

The V gene is TRBV6-2 or TRBV6-3, the J gene TRBJ2-1; D gene ambiguous. Germline V gene data show CDR1 as MNHEY and CDR2 as SVGEGT. The CDR3 runs to 13 residues. Between the trimmed V and J ends, which lost 4 bases and 7 bases, there was a span of 11 bases. CDR3 residues: CASSFQIRNEQFF. CDR3 in DNA: TGTGCCAGCAGTTTCCAGATCAGGAATGAGCAGTTCTTC.

The chain has TRBV27 and TRBJ1-6; D unresolved. CDR3 length equals 14 residues. Germline V gene lookup returns CDR1 MNHEY and CDR2 SMNVEV (reference sequence). Trimming left V 5 bases short and J 7 bases short, with 12 bases between. This CDR3 reads CASSPVPTNSPLHF. CDR3 coding DNA: TGTGCCAGCAGTCCCGTGCCAACAAATTCACCCCTCCACTTT.

This chain connects TRBV5-5 to TRBJ1-1, with 11 bases that match TRBD1. Germline values: CDR1 SGHKS, CDR2 YYEKEE (reference sequence). V trimming: 5 bases; J trimming: 4 bases; junction bases outside the gene matches: 4. CDR3 length: 14 amino acids. The DNA for the CDR3 is TGTGCCAGCAGTTCTGGACAGGGGGCCACTGAAGCTTTCTTT. It translates to CASSSGQGATEAFF.

The chain links TRBV7-6 to TRBJ1-3; D is uncertain. With 3 bases removed from V and 4 bases from J, the gap between germline ends came to 10 bases. Germline assignment: CDR1 SGHVS and CDR2 FNYEAQ. This CDR3 comprises 14 residues. CDR3 nucleotide sequence: TGTGCCAGCAGCTTTTTAGCAGCCGGAAACACCATATATTTT. Translating gives CASSFLAAGNTIYF.

This chain links TRBV9 with TRBJ2-5; D perhaps matches TRBD2 (6 bases). Germline CDR1 and CDR2: SGDLS and YYNGEE. Trimming took off 3 bases at V and 1 base at J, with 10 bases between the two ends. The CDR3 sequence is 14 residues long. CDR3 sequence: CASSELASQETQYF. Written as DNA, the CDR3 is TGTGCCAGCAGCGAACTAGCATCCCAAGAGACCCAGTACTTC.

The chain uses TRBV28 and TRBJ1-2; 7 bases line up with TRBD1. CDR1 is MDHEN and CDR2 is SYDVKM in the germline V gene. With 5 bases clipped from V and 0 bases from J, the junction kept 9 bases outside the gene matches. This CDR3 is built from 16 residues. CDR3 loop: CASSLTGDGANYGYTF. CDR3 bases: TGTGCCAGCAGTCTTACAGGGGATGGGGCTAACTATGGCTACACCTTC.

The J gene is TRBJ2-7, the V gene TRBV6-6, with 10 positions matching TRBD2. Germline CDR1 is MNHNY and CDR2 is SVGAGI (reference sequence). The CDR3 consists of 16 residues. V shed 5 bases, J shed 3 bases, and the junction held 10 bases outside the gene matches. CDR3 sequence reads: CASSRVGLAGVYEQYF. CDR3 nucleotide sequence: TGTGCCAGCAGTCGCGTGGGGCTAGCGGGAGTCTACGAGCAGTACTTC.

This chain joins TRBV7-8 and TRBJ2-2; D might be TRBD1 (5 bases). The germline CDR1 and CDR2 sequences are SGHVS and FQNEAQ. This CDR3 comprises 16 residues. The germline V and J ends were trimmed by 7 bases and 6 bases, with 21 bases remaining between them. The CDR3: CASKLEQGIIAGELFF. The CDR3 DNA follows: TGTGCCAGCAAACTGGAGCAGGGAATCATAGCCGGGGAGCTGTTTTTT.

This rearrangement joins TRBV18 to TRBJ2-2; 7 nucleotides agree with TRBD2. The CDR3 consists of 15 residues. Trimming at V came to 3 bases and at J to 6 bases, leaving 7 bases not matched to a gene. Germline V CDR1 and CDR2: KGHSH, LQKENI. CDR3 DNA: TGTGCCAGCTCACCGGGAGGGTTCCGCTCCGGGGAGCTGTTTTTT. This translates into CASSPGGFRSGELFF.

The chain combines TRBV5-1 with TRBJ2-1, with 8 bases identical to TRBD2. Germline values: CDR1 SGHRS, CDR2 YFSETQ. This CDR3 comprises 16 residues. V shed 0 bases, J shed 0 bases, and the junction held 2 bases outside the gene matches. CDR3 in DNA: TGCGCCAGCAGCTTGGCCGCGGGGGGCTCCTACAATGAGCAGTTCTTC. This codes for CASSLAAGGSYNEQFF.

This rearrangement joins TRBV6-1 to TRBJ1-5; D is undetermined. CDR1 and CDR2 from the germline V gene are MNHNS and SASEGT. The CDR3 contains 15 residues. V was pared by 2 bases and J by 4 bases, with 12 bases between. CDR3 bases: TGTGCCAGCAGTGAAACCGGGGTGAAAAATCAGCCCCAGCATTTT. Translated, it gives CASSETGVKNQPQHF.

CDR3 residues: CASARRGGALDTQYF. The CDR3 DNA follows: TGTGCCAGCGCTCGGAGGGGGGGGGCCCTAGATACGCAGTATTTT. This chain uses TRBV7-2 with TRBJ2-3, with a weak D call TRBD2 (7 bases). Trimming removed 8 bases at V and 5 bases at J, with 20 bases between. Per germline, CDR1 SGHTA and CDR2 FQGNSA. This CDR3 spans 15 amino acids. Full variable domain (rest looked up from reference TRBV7-2 and TRBJ2-3): GAGVSQSPSNKVTEKGKDVELRCDPISGHTALYWYRQSLGQGLEFLIYFQGNSAPDKSGLPSDRFSAERTGGSVSTLTIQRTQQEDSAVYLCASARRGGALDTQYFGPGTRLTVL.

The rearrangement joins TRBV5-1 to TRBJ2-1, with a tentative D call TRBD2 (5 bases). Trimming removed 1 base from V and 7 bases from J, with 6 bases in between. This CDR3 has 12 residues. Germline loops: CDR1 SGHRS, CDR2 YFSETQ. The CDR3, as DNA: TGCGCCAGCAGCTTGCCGGGAAATGAGCAGTTCTTC. Encoded protein: CASSLPGNEQFF.

The chain employs TRBV5-6 and TRBJ1-1; 7 positions match TRBD1. The germline CDR1 and CDR2 sequences are SGHDT and YYEEEE. The CDR3 consists of 15 residues. V was pared by 4 bases and J by 1 base, with 7 bases of the junction left unmatched. CDR3 DNA: TGTGCCAGCAGCCACCGGACAGGAGGGAACACTGAAGCTTTCTTT. Amino acids: CASSHRTGGNTEAFF.

This clone was counted a single time. The chain couples TRBV5-1 to TRBJ1-1; D gene ambiguous. Germline CDR1 SGHRS, CDR2 YFSETQ. The CDR3 runs to 16 residues. The ends were cut back, 0 bases at V and 0 bases at J, with 12 bases in the middle. Here the CDR3 DNA reads TGCGCCAGCAGCTTGGGGACTCTTACGCTGAACACTGAAGCTTTCTTT. It specifies CASSLGTLTLNTEAFF.

The V call is TRBV4-1, the J call TRBJ2-3; 8 nucleotides line up with TRBD1. This CDR3 has 15 amino acids. V was clipped by 3 bases and J by 0 bases; unmatched bases: 2. The germline V gene encodes CDR1 MGHRA and CDR2 YSYEKL. CDR3 in amino acids: CASSHGDRSTDTQYF. CDR3 DNA sequence: TGCGCCAGCAGCCATGGGGACAGGAGCACAGATACGCAGTATTTT.

DNA of the CDR3: TGTGCCAGCAGGGGGCCCGTCTCTGGGGCCAACGTCCTGACTTTC. It translates to CASRGPVSGANVLTF. The chain carries TRBV6-5 and TRBJ2-6, with a weak D call TRBD1 (5 bases). Germline V lookup: CDR1 MNHEY, CDR2 SVGAGI. The CDR3 has 15 residues. The V and J ends lost 6 bases and 0 bases respectively, with 9 bases between them.

This clone was seen only once. This chain uses TRBV5-8 with TRBJ1-5; a weak D match, TRBD1 (6 bases). V lost 0 bases to trimming and J lost 5 bases, with 9 bases between them. The germline V gene encodes CDR1 SGHTS and CDR2 YDEGEE. This CDR3 comprises 14 residues. CDR3 residues: CASSLGNRDQPQHF. In DNA, the CDR3 is TGTGCCAGCAGCTTGGGGAACAGGGATCAGCCCCAGCATTTT. The complete variable domain, with remaining parts taken from reference TRBV5-8 and TRBJ1-5, reads EAGVTQSPTHLIKTRGQQATLRCSPISGHTSVYWYQQALGLGLQFLLWYDEGEERNRGNFPPRFSGRQFPNYSSELNVNALELEDSALYLCASSLGNRDQPQHFGDGTRLSIL.

The genes are TRBV11-3 and TRBJ1-4, with 7 bases that match TRBD1. CDR3 length equals 14 residues. The germline V gene has CDR1 SGHNT and CDR2 YENEEA. J was trimmed by 5 bases and V by 1 base; bases with no gene match: 1. The CDR3 is CASSLGRGNEKLFF. CDR3 in DNA: TGTGCCAGCAGCTTAGGCAGGGGGAATGAAAAACTGTTTTTT.

The chain couples TRBV4-3 to TRBJ1-6, with TRBD1 matching over 9 bases. The junction had 11 bases not matched to a gene; V was cut back by 3 bases and J by 5 bases. Germline V gene sequence: CDR1 LGHNA, CDR2 YSLEER. This CDR3 has 18 amino acids. This chain's CDR3 is CASSQQLKTGGDNSPLHF. CDR3 bases: TGCGCCAGCAGCCAGCAGCTCAAGACAGGGGGAGATAATTCACCCCTCCACTTT.

This chain uses TRBV21-1 with TRBJ1-6; the table gives TRBD1 as D, unverified against the DNA. TRBV21-1 is recorded as a pseudogene. CDR3 length: 16 amino acids. The CDR3 spells CASTSQGSSYNSPLHF. The CDR3 DNA reads TGTGCCAGCACGTCACAGGGGAGCTCCTATAATTCACCCCTCCACTTT.

The V call is TRBV9, the J call TRBJ2-2, with unresolved D. This CDR3 has 15 residues. V lost 1 base and J 6 bases, leaving 13 bases between the germline ends. From germline, CDR1 is SGDLS and CDR2 YYNGEE. CDR3 loop: CASSVSQRWAGELFF. In DNA, the CDR3 is TGTGCCAGCAGCGTAAGCCAGCGCTGGGCCGGGGAGCTGTTTTTT.

The V call is TRBV9, the J call TRBJ1-1, with 9 bases that match TRBD1. Germline assignment: CDR1 SGDLS and CDR2 YYNGEE. This CDR3 is built from 15 residues. After removal of 3 bases from V and 3 bases from J, the junction contained 6 bases not matched to a gene. The CDR3 region is CASSARDRVDTEAFF. DNA for the CDR3: TGTGCCAGCAGCGCAAGGGACAGGGTGGACACTGAAGCTTTCTTT.

The J gene is TRBJ2-7, the V gene TRBV3-1 (or the pseudogene TRBV3-2); D gene unclear. CDR1 LGHDT and CDR2 YNNKEL come from the germline V gene (reference sequence). The CDR3 loop spans 15 amino acids. V was clipped by 1 base and J by 2 bases, with 12 bases between them. CDR3 protein: CASSQGRGIAYEQYF. The CDR3 coding sequence is TGTGCCAGCAGCCAAGGTAGAGGAATCGCCTACGAGCAGTACTTC.

The rearrangement uses TRBV20-1 and TRBJ2-5; D gene ambiguous. The CDR3 is 11 residues long. The germline V gene encodes CDR1 DFQATT and CDR2 SNEGSKA (reference sequence). V was clipped by 5 bases and J by 0 bases, with 4 bases between them. The CDR3 protein is CSAQNQETQYF. DNA of the CDR3: TGCAGTGCTCAAAACCAAGAGACCCAGTACTTC.